The 12 T cell receptor beta chains below come from one sample, sequenced in a study of regulatory T cells in long-lasting Graves disease. Arm-PCR with iRepertoire HTBI primers amplified the CDR3 regions for these TCR beta libraries. MiXCR was run by TCRdb on the multiplex PCR reads, yielding one entry per CDR3 protein. The table has 350,000 to 450,000 distinct CDR3 sequences, approximately 23% seen once. Stated time point: persistent/refractory GD, antithyroid drugs over 5 years with positive TRAb. PBMC-extracted RNA yielded the TCR library. The material was peripheral blood mononuclear cells (PBMCs), obtained when the disease was refractory, from a patient treated with antithyroid drugs. These receptors were obtained from a woman aged 40 to 55 with Graves disease.

This clonotype was seen many times. J is TRBJ1-1 and V is TRBV6-1, with D perhaps TRBD1 (6 bases). This CDR3 comprises 14 residues. V lost 8 bases, J lost 5 bases, and 18 bases lay in between. The germline V gene has CDR1 MNHNS and CDR2 SASEGT. The CDR3 DNA sequence: TGTGCCAGCCGGTTGAGTGGACAGAGTACTGAAGCTTTCTTT. This sequence encodes CASRLSGQSTEAFF.

This clonotype was counted between two and nine times. The J gene is TRBJ2-5, the V gene TRBV20-1; 10 positions agree with TRBD2. Germline values: CDR1 DFQATT, CDR2 SNEGSKA (reference sequence). V trimming: 6 bases; J trimming: 6 bases; junction bases outside the gene matches: 10. There are 14 residues in the CDR3. The DNA for the CDR3 is TGCAGTGCCCGGGGGGCTAGCGGGAGTAAGACCCAGTACTTC. It translates to CSARGASGSKTQYF.

This clonotype was counted only a few times. J is TRBJ1-2 and V is TRBV12-3 or TRBV12-4; D uncertain. The germline V and J ends were trimmed by 3 bases and 8 bases, with 10 bases remaining between them. This CDR3 region has 12 residues. The CDR3 region is CASSLHTRGYTF. Here the CDR3 DNA reads TGTGCCAGCAGTTTGCACACTAGGGGCTACACCTTC.

This clonotype was seen repeatedly, ten times or more. The chain recombines TRBV5-5 with TRBJ2-3; D is undetermined. Germline V gene lookup returns CDR1 SGHKS and CDR2 YYEKEE (reference sequence). Trimming removed 2 bases at V and 4 bases at J, with 5 bases between. The CDR3 spans 12 residues. CDR3: CASSLVPDTQYF. Written as DNA, the CDR3 is TGTGCCAGCAGCTTAGTCCCAGATACGCAGTATTTT.

The CDR3 loop is CASSYSESGLEAFF. The CDR3 DNA sequence: TGTGCCAGCAGTTACTCTGAGTCCGGACTTGAAGCTTTCTTT. The chain links TRBV6-2 or TRBV6-3 to TRBJ1-1; the D is unclear. The V gene's germline CDR1 is MNHEY and CDR2 SVGEGT. The CDR3 consists of 14 residues. V gave up 0 bases and J gave up 7 bases, with 12 bases separating them.

The J gene is TRBJ1-1, the V gene TRBV29-1, with D uncertain. V was clipped by 5 bases and J by 1 base, with 8 bases between them. Germline-derived CDR1 and CDR2 are SQVTM and ANQGSEA. The CDR3 is made up of 12 amino acids. CDR3 coding DNA: TGCAGCGTTAAAAAGGCGAACACTGAAGCTTTCTTT. Translating gives CSVKKANTEAFF.

This clonotype turned up a few times. A much larger clone differs from this one at a single base, so this may be a read error. V usage is TRBV28 and J usage is TRBJ2-2; D not certain. Germline V gene lookup returns CDR1 MDHEN and CDR2 SYDVKM. There are 13 residues in the CDR3. V lost 6 bases, J lost 6 bases, and 11 bases lay in between. The CDR3 is CASRLGPAGELFF. The CDR3, as DNA: TGTGCCAGCAGGTTAGGTCCGGCCGGGGAGCTGTTTTTT.

V usage is TRBV19 and J usage is TRBJ2-2; a possible D gene is TRBD1 (5 bases). CDR1 and CDR2 (germline): LNHDA, SQIVND (reference sequence). V dropped 5 bases and J dropped 7 bases, with 14 bases sitting between them. This CDR3 spans 14 amino acids. CDR3 loop: CASSSHQGFGELFF. The CDR3 DNA reads TGTGCCAGTAGTTCCCATCAGGGATTCGGGGAGCTGTTTTTT. Variable domain in full (rest from reference TRBV19 and TRBJ2-2): DGGITQSPKYLFRKEGQNVTLSCEQNLNHDAMYWYRQDPGQGLRLIYYSQIVNDFQKGDIAEGYSVSREKKESFPLTVTSAQKNPTAFYLCASSSHQGFGELFFGEGSRLTVL.

In its sample, this clonotype was seen many times. The chain links TRBV2 to TRBJ2-4; 10 bases match TRBD1. The CDR3 extends over 13 amino acids. Per the germline V gene, CDR1 is SNHLY and CDR2 is FYNNEI. J lost 6 bases, V lost 10 bases, and 6 bases had no gene match. CDR3 bases: TGTGCCAACCGACAGGGGGCCGGAAACATTCAGTACTTC. The encoded protein is CANRQGAGNIQYF.

This clonotype was counted many times. The V gene is TRBV7-8, the J gene TRBJ1-5; D is unresolved. Germline CDR1 and CDR2: SGHVS and FQNEAQ. This CDR3 contains 15 residues. V lost 5 bases and J lost 2, with 13 bases in between. The CDR3 sequence is CASSDRGVGNQPQHF. The CDR3 bases are TGTGCCAGCAGCGACCGCGGGGTCGGCAATCAGCCCCAGCATTTT.

The chain couples TRBV12-3 or TRBV12-4 to TRBJ1-5; D is perhaps TRBD1 (6 bases). The V and J ends lost 2 bases and 6 bases respectively, with 14 bases between them. CDR3 length equals 15 residues. The CDR3: CASSLHGQTTQPQHF. The CDR3 bases are TGTGCCAGCAGTTTACATGGACAGACGACTCAGCCCCAGCATTTT.

This clonotype has ten or more counts. Germline and junction disagree at one end, which may indicate a read error. The CDR3 region is CSATRQGETQYF. Here the CDR3 DNA reads TGCAGTGCCACCCGACAGGGGGAGACCCAGTACTTT. The chain joins TRBV20-1 to TRBJ2-5; 9 nucleotides agree with TRBD1. Per the germline V gene, CDR1 is DFQATT and CDR2 is SNEGSKA (reference sequence). This CDR3 contains 12 residues.